These T cell receptor beta chains were read from a single sample in a study of shared clonotypes between healthy human individuals. Data came from immunoSEQ multiplex PCR; TCRdb stores just in-frame clones and leaves some out. The repertoire holds about 2.5 million clones, approximately 90% seen once, with 0.37% in the top ten. The sequenced material came from naive CD4+ T cells from PBMCs. Receptor source: a man aged 18 to 29 in good health. Some clones in this sample may be carry-over from other donors' samples. The CDR3 runs from the conserved cysteine through the conserved F or W. A D gene is named only where the DNA matches it firmly. Only some rows state a clone size, as once, few, many or a class for expanded clones.

V	length	D	size	J	DNA	CDR3
TRBV28	18	NA	NA	TRBJ1-4	TGTGCCAGCAGCCCCGAGGGGGGCTCGTTGATGACTAATGAAAAACTGTTTTTT	CASSPEGGSLMTNEKLFF
TRBV5-1	17	TRBD1	NA	TRBJ2-2	TGCGCCAGCGCTCCCCGAGGTCACAGGGGAACAACCGGGGAGCTGTTTTTT	CASAPRGHRGTTGELFF
TRBV19	15	TRBD1	NA	TRBJ1-5	TGTGCCAGTAGTAGTCTCGGGTCAGGGGGACAGCCCCAGCATTTT	CASSSLGSGGQPQHF
TRBV6-1	14	NA	NA	TRBJ2-7	TGTGCCAGCAGGCGGGATTCATACTCCTACGAGCAGTACTTC	CASRRDSYSYEQYF
TRBV18	13	NA	NA	TRBJ2-2	TGTGCCAGCTCACCTACGACAGTAGGGGAGCTGTTTTTT	CASSPTTVGELFF
TRBV28	15	NA	NA	TRBJ2-1	TGTGCCAGCAGTTCTCCAGCCCATTCCTACAATGAGCAGTTCTTC	CASSSPAHSYNEQFF
TRBV6-4	15	TRBD2	NA	TRBJ2-1	TGTGCCAGCAGCCCCCTAGCGGGTTCCTACAATGAGCAGTTCTTC	CASSPLAGSYNEQFF
TRBV2	13	NA	NA	TRBJ2-7	TGTGCCAGCAGGAGGGGGGGTGTGGGCGAGCAGTACTTC	CASRRGGVGEQYF
TRBV7-9	15	TRBD1	once	TRBJ1-2	TGTGCCAGCAGCCGCATAACACAGGGGGCTGGTGGCTACACCTTC	CASSRITQGAGGYTF
TRBV9	14	TRBD1	once	TRBJ2-1	TGTGCCAGCAGCGCACAGGGGGCAGGCAATGAGCAGTTCTTC	CASSAQGAGNEQFF
TRBV5-1	14	TRBD1	NA	TRBJ2-5	TGCGCCAGCAGCTGGGGGACAGGGCAAGAGACCCAGTACTTC	CASSWGTGQETQYF
TRBV5-4	16	TRBD2	NA	TRBJ2-5	TGTGCCAGCAGCTTGGGCCCCGGGACTAGCGAAGAGACCCAGTACTTC	CASSLGPGTSEETQYF
TRBV29-1	13	TRBD1	NA	TRBJ1-2	TGCAGCGTTGAGACCCAGGGGGGATATGGCTACACCTTC	CSVETQGGYGYTF
TRBV29-1	14	TRBD2	NA	TRBJ2-7	TGCAGCGTCGGGCGACGAGCGGGAGAAGGCGAGCAGTACTTC	CSVGRRAGEGEQYF
TRBV7-9	14	NA	NA	TRBJ2-5	TGTGCCAGCAGCTTAGGTCTAGCGCAAGAGACCCAGTACTTC	CASSLGLAQETQYF
TRBV5-1	16	NA	NA	TRBJ2-2	TGCGCCAGCAGCCTATTAGCGGAAAAGAACACCGGGGAGCTGTTTTTT	CASSLLAEKNTGELFF
TRBV7-2	13	NA	NA	TRBJ2-4	TGTGCCAGCAGCTCGAGGACTGAAAACATTCAGTACTTC	CASSSRTENIQYF
TRBV15	14	NA	NA	TRBJ1-2	TGTGCCACCAGCAGAGAGTACAGGGACTATGGCTACACCTTC	CATSREYRDYGYTF
TRBV28	14	NA	NA	TRBJ1-5	TGTGCCAGCAGTTTATCCCCGGGAAACCAGCCCCAGCATTTT	CASSLSPGNQPQHF
TRBV6-5	14	TRBD1	NA	TRBJ1-2	TGTGCCAGCAGTTACAGGGGGCTGAACTATGGCTACACCTTC	CASSYRGLNYGYTF
TRBV4-3	17	NA	once	TRBJ1-1	TGCGCCAGCAGCCAAGATCCCAGGCTCAGAATGAACACTGAAGCTTTCTTT	CASSQDPRLRMNTEAFF
TRBV7-9	15	TRBD2	NA	TRBJ2-3	TGTGCCAGCAGCCTTGCAAGCGGGAGGGCAGATACGCAGTATTTT	CASSLASGRADTQYF
TRBV4-1	14	TRBD1	NA	TRBJ1-2	TGCGCCAGCAGCCAAGAGGGACAGGGGTATGGCTACACCTTC	CASSQEGQGYGYTF
TRBV29-1	14	NA	NA	TRBJ2-7	TGCAGCGTTGGTTTCGAAGCCCTCCACTACGAGCAGTACTTC	CSVGFEALHYEQYF
TRBV27	16	TRBD2	NA	TRBJ2-1	TGTGCCAGCAGTGCCAAACTAGCGGGAGTTTACAATGAGCAGTTCTTC	CASSAKLAGVYNEQFF
TRBV4-1	16	NA	NA	TRBJ2-5	TGCGCCAGCAGCCAAGGCAGTTCGGGTATGGGAGAGACCCAGTACTTC	CASSQGSSGMGETQYF
TRBV5-4	16	NA	NA	TRBJ2-5	TGTGCCAGCAGCCCCACCGGGACATTGGGTGGAGAGACCCAGTACTTC	CASSPTGTLGGETQYF
TRBV5-1	18	TRBD2	NA	TRBJ2-1	TGCGCCAGCAGCCGTTGGAAGACTAGCGGGAGCTCCTACAATGAGCAGTTCTTC	CASSRWKTSGSSYNEQFF
TRBV18	15	TRBD2	NA	TRBJ2-7	TGTGCCAGCTCACCACCGTCTAGCGGGTACTACGAGCAGTACTTC	CASSPPSSGYYEQYF
TRBV29-1	13	NA	NA	TRBJ1-1	TGCAGCGTGGGTCGCGTAGGGGACACTGAAGCTTTCTTT	CSVGRVGDTEAFF
TRBV2	16	NA	NA	TRBJ1-2	TGTGCCAGCAGTGATGGGTCGCGCGGGTTAGGCTATGGCTACACCTTC	CASSDGSRGLGYGYTF
TRBV11-3	16	NA	once	TRBJ2-4	TGTGCCAGCAGCCCCTTCCTGTCTCCCCAGGAAAACATTCAGTACTTC	CASSPFLSPQENIQYF
TRBV7-3	17	TRBD2	NA	TRBJ2-6	TGTGCCAGCAGCCCCACAGCGGGAGTACCTGGGGCCAACGTCCTGACTTTC	CASSPTAGVPGANVLTF
TRBV30	13	NA	NA	TRBJ2-5	TGTGCCTGGAGTCGACAGGTCCAAGAGACCCAGTACTTC	CAWSRQVQETQYF
TRBV14	14	NA	NA	TRBJ2-7	TGTGCCAGCAGCCGGAACATAAAGAGTTACGAGCAGTACTTC	CASSRNIKSYEQYF
TRBV5-1	20	TRBD2	NA	TRBJ2-7	TGCGCCAGCAGCTTAAGTAGATCCGGGACTAGCGGGAGGGCCCGGGACGAGCAGTACTTC	CASSLSRSGTSGRARDEQYF
TRBV15	15	TRBD2	NA	TRBJ2-1	TGTGCCACCAGCAGCGGACTAGCGAAACACAATGAGCAGTTCTTC	CATSSGLAKHNEQFF
TRBV11-2	16	TRBD2	NA	TRBJ2-1	TGTGCCAGCAGCTCTGGGAGTAGCGGGAGCTTCAATGAGCAGTTCTTC	CASSSGSSGSFNEQFF
TRBV7-2	13	NA	NA	TRBJ1-1	TGTGCCAGCAGCTTATGGACGAACACTGAAGCTTTCTTT	CASSLWTNTEAFF
TRBV11-3	15	NA	NA	TRBJ2-3	TGTGCCAGCAGCGCGGGGTTCGGTAGCACAGATACGCAGTATTTT	CASSAGFGSTDTQYF